This T cell receptor beta chain was recorded in a study of cytotoxic CD8 clonotypes in ibrutinib-treated CLL. In the study overall: Timing of response sample collection was a median around 12 months after treatment start, with a range of 6 to 36. Study-level results: An increase in clonality occurred at ibrutinib response, followed by a return toward baseline at progression.

Comment on this clone: Its antigen is currently unknown.

CDR1 is MNHEY, CDR2 SMNVEV, per germline (reference sequence). With V trimmed by 5 bases and J by 6 bases, 6 bases remained unmatched. The CDR3 totals 15 residues. Investigators sought sequencing depths of between 1 in 200,000 and 1 in 1 million T cells. The assay was immunoSEQ multiplex PCR, and TCRdb's table has in-frame clones only and misses some. The table has roughly 29,000 clones, more than 75% seen once; the top ten hold roughly 50%. The chain recombines TRBV27 with TRBJ1-5; 11 bases are shared with TRBD1. The sequencing here drew on PBMCs, taken after 36 months of ibrutinib treatment. The origin of this receptor is a human donor with chronic lymphocytic leukemia. This chain's CDR3 is CASSLGTGGGQPQHF. The CDR3 DNA reads TGTGCCAGCAGTCTCGGGACAGGGGGAGGTCAGCCCCAGCATTTT.